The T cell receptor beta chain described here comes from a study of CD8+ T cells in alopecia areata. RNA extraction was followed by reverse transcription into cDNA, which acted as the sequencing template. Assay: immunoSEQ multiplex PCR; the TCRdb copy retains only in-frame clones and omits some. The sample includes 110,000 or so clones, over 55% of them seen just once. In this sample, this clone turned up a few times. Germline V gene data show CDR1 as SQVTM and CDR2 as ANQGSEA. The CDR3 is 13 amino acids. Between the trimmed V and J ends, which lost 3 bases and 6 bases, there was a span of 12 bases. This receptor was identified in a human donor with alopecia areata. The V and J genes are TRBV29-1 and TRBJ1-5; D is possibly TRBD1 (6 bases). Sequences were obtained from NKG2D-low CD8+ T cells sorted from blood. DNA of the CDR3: TGCAGCGTTGACCCCGGAGGGGGTCAGCCCCAGCATTTT. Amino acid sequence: CSVDPGGGQPQHF.